The entry below gives a single T cell receptor beta chain sequence along with its context. This CDR3 contains 15 residues. The junction had 13 bases not matched to a gene; V was cut back by 5 bases and J by 4 bases. Germline V gene data show CDR1 as SQVTM and CDR2 as ANQGSEA. This sample is part of a study of T cell changes during pregnancy in multiple sclerosis. Assay used: immunoSEQ multiplex PCR; TCRdb lists only in-frame clones, some missing. This sample carries fewer than 70,000 clones, over 80% of them seen once, and the ten largest clones take roughly 2.6%. V usage is TRBV29-1 and J usage is TRBJ2-7; 8 bases match TRBD2. Sequencing used peripheral blood, obtained in the second trimester of pregnancy. The receptor comes from a female donor in good health, enrolled as a control in a pregnancy study. The CDR3 DNA is TGCAGCGTTTTCGGTGGCGGGGGGTTCGGATACGAGCAGTACTTC. It codes for CSVFGGGGFGYEQYF.